This TCR beta chain originates from a study of blood T cell repertoires in COVID-19. Sequencing used immunoSEQ multiplex PCR; TCRdb keeps in-frame clones, though not all of them. This table has 280,000 or so clones, 90% appearing once. Those enrolled, adults aged about 18 to 89 years, came from about two dozen US areas. This clone appeared a few times. The receptor's source is a woman between 18 and 29 years old with acute COVID-19. Input material: PBMCs or T cells enriched from blood (not recorded which).

The CDR3 region has the DNA TGTGCCAGTAGTATCGCAGGGGGAGCGGGCGAGCAGTACTTC. Its protein product is CASSIAGGAGEQYF. The chain recombines TRBV19 with TRBJ2-7; tentatively, D is TRBD1 (7 bases). The V and J ends lost 3 bases and 6 bases respectively, with 15 bases between them. Germline-derived CDR1 and CDR2 are LNHDA and SQIVND (reference sequence). The CDR3 consists of 14 residues.